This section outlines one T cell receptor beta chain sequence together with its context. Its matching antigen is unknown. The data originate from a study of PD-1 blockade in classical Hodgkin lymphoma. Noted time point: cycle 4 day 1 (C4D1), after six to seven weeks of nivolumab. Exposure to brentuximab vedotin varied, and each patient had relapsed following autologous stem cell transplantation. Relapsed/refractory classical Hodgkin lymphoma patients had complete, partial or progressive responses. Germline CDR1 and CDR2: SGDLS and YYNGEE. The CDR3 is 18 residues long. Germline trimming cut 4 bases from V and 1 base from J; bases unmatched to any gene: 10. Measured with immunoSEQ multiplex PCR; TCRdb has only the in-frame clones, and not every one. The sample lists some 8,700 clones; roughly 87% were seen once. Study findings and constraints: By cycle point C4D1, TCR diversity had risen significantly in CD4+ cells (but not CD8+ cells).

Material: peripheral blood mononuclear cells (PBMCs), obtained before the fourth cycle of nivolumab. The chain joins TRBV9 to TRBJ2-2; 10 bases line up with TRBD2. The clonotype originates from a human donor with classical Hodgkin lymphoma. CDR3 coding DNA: TGTGCCAGCAGCCCTCACCTCGGGACTAGCGAGAACACCGGGGAGCTGTTTTTT. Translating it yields CASSPHLGTSENTGELFF.